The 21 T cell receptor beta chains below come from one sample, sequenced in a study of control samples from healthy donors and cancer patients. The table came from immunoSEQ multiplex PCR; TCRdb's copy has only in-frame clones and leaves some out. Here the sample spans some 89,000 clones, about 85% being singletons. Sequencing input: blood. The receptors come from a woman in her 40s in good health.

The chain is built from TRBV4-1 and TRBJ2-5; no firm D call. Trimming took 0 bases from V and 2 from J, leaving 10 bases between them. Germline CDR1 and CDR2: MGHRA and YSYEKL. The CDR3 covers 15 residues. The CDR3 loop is CASSQDPPGQETQYF. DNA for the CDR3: TGCGCCAGCAGCCAAGATCCCCCTGGACAAGAGACCCAGTACTTC.

The CDR3 region has the DNA TGTGCCAGCAGCCCCCGAACCGGGGAGCTGTTTTTT. Translated, it gives CASSPRTGELFF. V usage is TRBV3-1 (or the pseudogene TRBV3-2) and J usage is TRBJ2-2; no definite D call. Germline values: CDR1 LGHDT, CDR2 YNNKEL (reference sequence). The CDR3 runs to 12 residues. The V and J ends lost 4 bases and 5 bases respectively, with 5 bases between them.

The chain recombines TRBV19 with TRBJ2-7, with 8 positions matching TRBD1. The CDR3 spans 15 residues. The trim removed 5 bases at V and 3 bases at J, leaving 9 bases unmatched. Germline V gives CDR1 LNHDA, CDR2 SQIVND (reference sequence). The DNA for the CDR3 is TGTGCCAGTAGTCCCAGGGACAGGTCAAACTACGAGCAGTACTTC. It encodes CASSPRDRSNYEQYF. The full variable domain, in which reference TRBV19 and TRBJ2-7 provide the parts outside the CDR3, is DGGITQSPKYLFRKEGQNVTLSCEQNLNHDAMYWYRQDPGQGLRLIYYSQIVNDFQKGDIAEGYSVSREKKESFPLTVTSAQKNPTAFYLCASSPRDRSNYEQYFGPGTRLTVT.

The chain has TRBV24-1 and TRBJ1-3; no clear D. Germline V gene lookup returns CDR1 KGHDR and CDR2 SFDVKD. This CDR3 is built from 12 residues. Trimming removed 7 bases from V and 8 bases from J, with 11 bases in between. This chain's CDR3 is CATRTRLDTIYF. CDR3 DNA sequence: TGTGCCACCAGAACAAGGTTGGACACCATATATTTT.

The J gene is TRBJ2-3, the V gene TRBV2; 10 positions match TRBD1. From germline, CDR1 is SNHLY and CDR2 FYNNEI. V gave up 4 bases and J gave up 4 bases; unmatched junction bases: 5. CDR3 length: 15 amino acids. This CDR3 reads CASSATGQGADTQYF. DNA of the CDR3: TGTGCCAGCAGTGCAACTGGACAGGGGGCAGATACGCAGTATTTT.

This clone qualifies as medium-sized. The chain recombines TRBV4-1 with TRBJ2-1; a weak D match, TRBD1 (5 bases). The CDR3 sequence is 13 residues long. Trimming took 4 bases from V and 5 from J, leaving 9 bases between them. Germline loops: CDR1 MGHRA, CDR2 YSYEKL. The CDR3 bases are TGCGCCAGCAGCCGACAGATGAACAATGAGCAGTTCTTC. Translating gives CASSRQMNNEQFF.

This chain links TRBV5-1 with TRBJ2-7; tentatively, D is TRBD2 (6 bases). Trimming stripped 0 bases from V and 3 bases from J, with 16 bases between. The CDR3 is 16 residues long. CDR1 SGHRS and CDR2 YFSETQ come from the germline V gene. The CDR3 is CASSLGGAGLGYEQYF. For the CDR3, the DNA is TGCGCCAGCAGCTTGGGAGGAGCGGGCTTGGGCTACGAGCAGTACTTC.

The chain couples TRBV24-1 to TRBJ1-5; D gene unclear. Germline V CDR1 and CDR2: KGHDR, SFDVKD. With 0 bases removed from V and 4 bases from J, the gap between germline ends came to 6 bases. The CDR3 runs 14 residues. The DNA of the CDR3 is TGTGCCACCAGTGATTTGCAAGGGAATCAGCCCCAGCATTTT. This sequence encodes CATSDLQGNQPQHF.

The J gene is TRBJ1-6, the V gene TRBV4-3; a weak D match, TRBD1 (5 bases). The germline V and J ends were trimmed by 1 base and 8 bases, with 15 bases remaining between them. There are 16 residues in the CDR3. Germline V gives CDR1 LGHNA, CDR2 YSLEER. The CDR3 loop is CASSQVLAGTDSPLHF. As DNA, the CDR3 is TGCGCCAGCAGCCAAGTTTTGGCAGGGACGGATTCACCCCTCCACTTT.

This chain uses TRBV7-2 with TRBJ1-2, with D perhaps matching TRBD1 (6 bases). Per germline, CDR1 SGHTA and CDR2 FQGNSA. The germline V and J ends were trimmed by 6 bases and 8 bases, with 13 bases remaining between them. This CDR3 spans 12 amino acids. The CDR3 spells CASSTQGLGYTF. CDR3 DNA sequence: TGTGCCAGCAGTACACAGGGTCTGGGCTACACCTTC.

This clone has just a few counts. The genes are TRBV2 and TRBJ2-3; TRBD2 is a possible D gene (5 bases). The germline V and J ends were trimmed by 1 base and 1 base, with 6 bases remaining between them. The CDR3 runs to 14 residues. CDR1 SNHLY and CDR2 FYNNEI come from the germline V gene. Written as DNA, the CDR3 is TGTGCCAGCAGTGAAGGGGGAGGCACAGATACGCAGTATTTT. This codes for CASSEGGGTDTQYF. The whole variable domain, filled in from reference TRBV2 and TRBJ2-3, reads EPEVTQTPSHQVTQMGQEVILRCVPISNHLYFYWYRQILGQKVEFLVSFYNNEISEKSEIFDDQFSVERPDGSNFTLKIRSTKLEDSAMYFCASSEGGGTDTQYFGPGTRLTVL.

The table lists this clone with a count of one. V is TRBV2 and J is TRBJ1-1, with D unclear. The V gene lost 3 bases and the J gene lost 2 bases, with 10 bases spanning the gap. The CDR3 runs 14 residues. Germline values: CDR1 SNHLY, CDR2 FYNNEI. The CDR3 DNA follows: TGTGCCAGCAGTGATTTTCCGGAAAACACTGAAGCTTTCTTT. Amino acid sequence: CASSDFPENTEAFF.

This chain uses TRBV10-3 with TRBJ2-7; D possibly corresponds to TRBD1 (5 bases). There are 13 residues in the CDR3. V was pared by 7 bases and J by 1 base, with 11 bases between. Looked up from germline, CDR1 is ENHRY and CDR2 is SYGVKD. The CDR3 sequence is CAIMGDSSYEQYF. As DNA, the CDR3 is TGTGCCATCATGGGCGACAGTTCCTACGAGCAGTACTTC.

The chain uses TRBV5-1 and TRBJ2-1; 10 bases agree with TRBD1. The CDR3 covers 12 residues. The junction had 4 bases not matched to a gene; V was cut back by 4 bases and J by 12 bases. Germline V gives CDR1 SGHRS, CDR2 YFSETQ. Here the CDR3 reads CASSPDRGRQFF. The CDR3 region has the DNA TGCGCCAGCAGCCCGGACAGGGGGAGGCAGTTCTTC. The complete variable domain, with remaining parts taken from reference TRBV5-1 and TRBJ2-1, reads KAGVTQTPRYLIKTRGQQVTLSCSPISGHRSVSWYQQTPGQGLQFLFEYFSETQRNKGNFPGRFSGRQFSNSRSEMNVSTLELGDSALYLCASSPDRGRQFFGPGTRLTVL.

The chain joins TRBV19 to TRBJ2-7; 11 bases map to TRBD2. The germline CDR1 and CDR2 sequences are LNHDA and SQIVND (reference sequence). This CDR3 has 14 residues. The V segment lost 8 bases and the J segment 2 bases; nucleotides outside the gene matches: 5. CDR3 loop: CASSLAGGPYEQYF. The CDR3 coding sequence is TGTGCCAGTTCCCTAGCGGGGGGTCCCTACGAGCAGTACTTC.

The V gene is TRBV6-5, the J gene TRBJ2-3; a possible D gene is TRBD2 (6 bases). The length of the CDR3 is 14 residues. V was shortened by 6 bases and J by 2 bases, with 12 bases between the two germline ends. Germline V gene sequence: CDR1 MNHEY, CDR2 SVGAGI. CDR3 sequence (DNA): TGTGCCAGCAGCTTGGGGGGATTCACAGATACGCAGTATTTT. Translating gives CASSLGGFTDTQYF.

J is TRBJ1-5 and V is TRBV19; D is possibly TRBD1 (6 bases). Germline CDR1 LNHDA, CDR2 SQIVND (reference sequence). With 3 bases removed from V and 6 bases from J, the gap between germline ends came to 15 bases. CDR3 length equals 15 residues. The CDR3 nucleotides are TGTGCCAGTAGTATCTCGGCGGGACAACCTCAGCCCCAGCATTTT. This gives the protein CASSISAGQPQPQHF.

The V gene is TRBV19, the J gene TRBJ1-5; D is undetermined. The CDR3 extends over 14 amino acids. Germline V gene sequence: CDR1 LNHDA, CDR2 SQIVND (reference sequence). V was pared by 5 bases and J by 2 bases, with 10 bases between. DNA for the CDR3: TGTGCCAGTAGTCAACCGGGTGGCAATCAGCCCCAGCATTTT. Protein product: CASSQPGGNQPQHF.

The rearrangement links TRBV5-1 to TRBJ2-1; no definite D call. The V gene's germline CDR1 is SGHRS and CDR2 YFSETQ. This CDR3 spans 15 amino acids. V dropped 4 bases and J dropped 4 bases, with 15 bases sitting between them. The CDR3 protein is CASSPGESSYNEQFF. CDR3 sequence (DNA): TGCGCCAGCAGCCCGGGCGAGTCATCTTACAATGAGCAGTTCTTC.

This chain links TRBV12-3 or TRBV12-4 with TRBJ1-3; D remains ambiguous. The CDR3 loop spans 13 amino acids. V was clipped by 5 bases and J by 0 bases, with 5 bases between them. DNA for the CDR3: TGTGCCAGCAGTGGGGACTCTGGAAACACCATATATTTT. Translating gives CASSGDSGNTIYF.

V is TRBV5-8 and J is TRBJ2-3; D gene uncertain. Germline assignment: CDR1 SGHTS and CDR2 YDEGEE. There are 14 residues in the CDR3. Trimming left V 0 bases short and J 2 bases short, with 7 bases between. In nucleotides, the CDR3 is TGTGCCAGCAGCTTGGGGTGGACCACAGATACGCAGTATTTT. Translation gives CASSLGWTTDTQYF.